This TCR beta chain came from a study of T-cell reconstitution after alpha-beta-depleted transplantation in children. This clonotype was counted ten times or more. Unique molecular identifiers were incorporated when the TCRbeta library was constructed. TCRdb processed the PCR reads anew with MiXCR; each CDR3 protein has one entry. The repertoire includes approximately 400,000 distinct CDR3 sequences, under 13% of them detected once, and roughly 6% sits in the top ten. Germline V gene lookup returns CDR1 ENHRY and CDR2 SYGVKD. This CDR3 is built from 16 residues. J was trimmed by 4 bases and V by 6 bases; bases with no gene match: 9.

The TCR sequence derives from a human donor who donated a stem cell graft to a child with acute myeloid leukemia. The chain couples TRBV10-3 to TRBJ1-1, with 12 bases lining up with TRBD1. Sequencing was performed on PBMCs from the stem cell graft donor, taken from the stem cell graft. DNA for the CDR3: TGTGCCATCAGCGAGGGACAGGGGGCGCGGAGCACTGAAGCTTTCTTT. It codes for CAISEGQGARSTEAFF.